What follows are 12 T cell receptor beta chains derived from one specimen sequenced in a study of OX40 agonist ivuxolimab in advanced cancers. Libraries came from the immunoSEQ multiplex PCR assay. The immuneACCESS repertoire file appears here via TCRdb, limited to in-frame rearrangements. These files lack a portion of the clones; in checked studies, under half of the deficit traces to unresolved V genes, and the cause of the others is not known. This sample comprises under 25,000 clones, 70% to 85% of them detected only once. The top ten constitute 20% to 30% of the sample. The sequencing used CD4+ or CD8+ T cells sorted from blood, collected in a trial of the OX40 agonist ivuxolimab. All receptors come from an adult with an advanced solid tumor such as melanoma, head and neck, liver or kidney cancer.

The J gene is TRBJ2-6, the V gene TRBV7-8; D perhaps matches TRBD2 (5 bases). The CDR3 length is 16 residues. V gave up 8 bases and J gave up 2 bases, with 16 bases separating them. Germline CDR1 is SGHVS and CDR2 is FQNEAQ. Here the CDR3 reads CASDFSIGAGANVLTF. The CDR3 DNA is TGTGCCAGCGATTTTTCGATCGGGGCTGGGGCCAACGTCCTGACTTTC.

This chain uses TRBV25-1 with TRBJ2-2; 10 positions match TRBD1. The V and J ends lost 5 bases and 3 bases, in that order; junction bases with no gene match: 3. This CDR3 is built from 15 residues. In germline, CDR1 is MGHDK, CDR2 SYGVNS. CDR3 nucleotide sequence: TGTGCCAGCAGTTCCGGGACAGGGGACACCGGGGAGCTGTTTTTT. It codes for CASSSGTGDTGELFF.

The DNA for the CDR3 is TGTGCCAGCAGTTATCCGAACAATGAGCAGTTCTTC. This gives the protein CASSYPNNEQFF. This sequence joins TRBV27 and TRBJ2-1; no clear D. The germline CDR1 and CDR2 sequences are MNHEY and SMNVEV (reference sequence). The CDR3 has 12 residues. With 4 bases removed from V and 5 bases from J, the gap between germline ends came to 6 bases.

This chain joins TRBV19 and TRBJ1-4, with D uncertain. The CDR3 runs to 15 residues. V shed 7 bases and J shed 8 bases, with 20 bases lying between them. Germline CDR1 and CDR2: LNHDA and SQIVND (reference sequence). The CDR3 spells CASTRYVIEGEKLFF. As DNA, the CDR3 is TGTGCCAGTACCCGATATGTCATAGAAGGCGAAAAACTGTTTTTT. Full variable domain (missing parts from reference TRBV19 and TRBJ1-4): DGGITQSPKYLFRKEGQNVTLSCEQNLNHDAMYWYRQDPGQGLRLIYYSQIVNDFQKGDIAEGYSVSREKKESFPLTVTSAQKNPTAFYLCASTRYVIEGEKLFFGSGTQLSVL.

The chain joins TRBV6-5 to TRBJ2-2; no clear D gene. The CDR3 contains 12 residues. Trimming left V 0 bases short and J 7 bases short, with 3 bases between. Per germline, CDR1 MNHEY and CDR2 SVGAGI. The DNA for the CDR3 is TGTGCCAGCAGTTACTCAATCGGGGAGCTGTTTTTT. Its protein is CASSYSIGELFF.

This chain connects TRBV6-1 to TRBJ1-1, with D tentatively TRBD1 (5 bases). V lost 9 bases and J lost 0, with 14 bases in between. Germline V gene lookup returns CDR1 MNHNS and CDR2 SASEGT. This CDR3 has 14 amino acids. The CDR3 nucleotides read TGTGCCAGTCACATTTCGGGGCTGAACACTGAAGCTTTCTTT. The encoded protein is CASHISGLNTEAFF.

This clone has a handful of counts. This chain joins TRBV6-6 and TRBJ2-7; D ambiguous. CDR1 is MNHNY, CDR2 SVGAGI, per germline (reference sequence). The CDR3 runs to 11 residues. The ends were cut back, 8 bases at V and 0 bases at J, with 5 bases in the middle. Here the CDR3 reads CASQSSYEQYF. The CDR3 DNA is TGTGCCAGCCAGAGCTCCTACGAGCAGTACTTC.

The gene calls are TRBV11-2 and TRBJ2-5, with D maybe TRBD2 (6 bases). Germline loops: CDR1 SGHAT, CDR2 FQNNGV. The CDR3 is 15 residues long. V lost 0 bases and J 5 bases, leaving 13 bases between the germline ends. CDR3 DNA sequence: TGTGCCAGCAGCTTAGATCTGCTAGCGCGTGAGACCCAGTACTTC. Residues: CASSLDLLARETQYF. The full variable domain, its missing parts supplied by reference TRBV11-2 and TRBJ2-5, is EAGVAQSPRYKIIEKRQSVAFWCNPISGHATLYWYQQILGQGPKLLIQFQNNGVVDDSQLPKDRFSAERLKGVDSTLKIQPAKLEDSAVYLCASSLDLLARETQYFGPGTRLLVL.

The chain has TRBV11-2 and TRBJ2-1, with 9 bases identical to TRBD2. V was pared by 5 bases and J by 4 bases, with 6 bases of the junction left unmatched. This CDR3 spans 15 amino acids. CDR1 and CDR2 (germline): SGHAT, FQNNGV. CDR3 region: CASSTTSGKYNEQFF. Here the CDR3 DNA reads TGTGCCAGCAGCACGACTAGCGGTAAATACAATGAGCAGTTCTTC.

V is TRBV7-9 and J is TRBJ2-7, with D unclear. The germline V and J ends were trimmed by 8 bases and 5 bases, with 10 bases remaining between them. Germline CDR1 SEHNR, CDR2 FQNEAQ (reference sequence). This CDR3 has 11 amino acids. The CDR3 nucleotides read TGTGCCAGCGCTAACGAAGACGAGCAGTACTTC. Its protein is CASANEDEQYF.

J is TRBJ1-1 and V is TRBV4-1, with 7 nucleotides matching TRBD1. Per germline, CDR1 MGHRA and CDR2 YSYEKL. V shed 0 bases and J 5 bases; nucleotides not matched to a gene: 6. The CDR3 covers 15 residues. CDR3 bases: TGCGCCAGCAGCCAAGATCGACAGGGAGGGACTGAAGCTTTCTTT. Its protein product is CASSQDRQGGTEAFF.

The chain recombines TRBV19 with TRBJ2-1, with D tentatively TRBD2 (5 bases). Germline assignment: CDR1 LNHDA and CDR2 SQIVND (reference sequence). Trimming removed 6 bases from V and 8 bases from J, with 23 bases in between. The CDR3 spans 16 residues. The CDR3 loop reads CASSDPLGWDIDEQFF. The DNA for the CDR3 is TGTGCCAGTAGCGATCCACTAGGTTGGGATATCGATGAGCAGTTCTTC.